The rows below give T cell receptor beta chains drawn from one sample of a study of cytomegalovirus exposure and HLA in healthy donors. The method was immunoSEQ multiplex PCR; TCRdb's version includes in-frame clones alone and lacks a portion of them. In the table there are 130,000 to 150,000 clones, over 65% of which are singletons. The sequenced sample was PBMCs. Receptors were obtained from a man aged 40-50 years in good health and CMV-seropositive. The CDR3 runs from the conserved cysteine through the conserved F or W. D genes are given only for firm matches. Expanded clones get a size class; other rows say once, few or many, or leave the size out.

clone size: NA; V gene: TRBV27; J gene: TRBJ1-1; D gene: TRBD1; CDR3 protein: CASSRQGNTEAFF; CDR3 DNA: TGTGCCAGCAGCCGACAGGGCAACACTGAAGCTTTCTTT
clone size: NA; V gene: TRBV15; J gene: TRBJ1-1; D gene: NA; CDR3 protein: CATSRDVGGGRSEAFF; CDR3 DNA: TGTGCCACCAGCAGAGATGTGGGGGGGGGAAGATCTGAAGCTTTCTTT
clone size: NA; V gene: TRBV20-1; J gene: TRBJ2-1; D gene: NA; CDR3 protein: CSAPPVREQFF; CDR3 DNA: TGCAGTGCTCCGCCGGTACGTGAGCAGTTCTTC
clone size: NA; V gene: TRBV19; J gene: TRBJ2-7; D gene: TRBD1; CDR3 protein: CASSAQGAGSYEQYF; CDR3 DNA: TGTGCCAGTAGTGCGCAGGGGGCTGGGTCCTACGAGCAGTACTTC
clone size: NA; V gene: TRBV30; J gene: TRBJ2-2; D gene: NA; CDR3 protein: CAWTVSANTGELFF; CDR3 DNA: TGTGCCTGGACTGTCTCCGCGAACACCGGGGAGCTGTTTTTT
clone size: NA; V gene: TRBV7-9; J gene: TRBJ2-2; D gene: TRBD1; CDR3 protein: CASSSGQGNTGELFF; CDR3 DNA: TGTGCCAGCAGCTCCGGACAGGGTAACACCGGGGAGCTGTTTTTT
clone size: NA; V gene: TRBV9; J gene: TRBJ2-7; D gene: TRBD2; CDR3 protein: CASSSWASGTYEQYF; CDR3 DNA: TGTGCCAGCAGCTCATGGGCTAGCGGTACCTACGAGCAGTACTTC
clone size: NA; V gene: TRBV6-1; J gene: TRBJ2-6; D gene: NA; CDR3 protein: CASGHSGANVLTF; CDR3 DNA: TGTGCCAGTGGACACTCTGGGGCCAACGTCCTGACTTTC
clone size: NA; V gene: TRBV5-4; J gene: TRBJ2-2; D gene: TRBD2; CDR3 protein: CASSSGLAGAGTGELFF; CDR3 DNA: TGTGCCAGCAGCTCGGGACTAGCGGGAGCGGGCACCGGGGAGCTGTTTTTT
clone size: NA; V gene: TRBV19; J gene: TRBJ2-7; D gene: TRBD1; CDR3 protein: CASSMGRGPGEQYF; CDR3 DNA: TGTGCCAGTAGTATGGGCAGGGGGCCGGGGGAGCAGTACTTC
clone size: NA; V gene: TRBV28; J gene: TRBJ2-7; D gene: TRBD1; CDR3 protein: CASSPSWDRDEQYF; CDR3 DNA: TGTGCCAGCAGTCCGTCCTGGGACAGGGACGAGCAGTACTTC
clone size: NA; V gene: TRBV7-9; J gene: TRBJ1-4; D gene: TRBD1; CDR3 protein: CASSEGQGEKLFF; CDR3 DNA: TGTGCCAGCAGCGAGGGACAGGGCGAAAAACTGTTTTTT
clone size: once; V gene: TRBV19; J gene: TRBJ2-1; D gene: TRBD1; CDR3 protein: CASSRTGANEQFF; CDR3 DNA: TGTGCCAGTAGCCGGACAGGGGCCAATGAGCAGTTCTTC
clone size: NA; V gene: TRBV28; J gene: TRBJ1-3; D gene: TRBD1; CDR3 protein: CATLRDRGRNTIYF; CDR3 DNA: TGTGCCACCCTGCGGGACAGGGGCCGAAACACCATATATTTT
clone size: NA; V gene: TRBV5-6; J gene: TRBJ2-1; D gene: NA; CDR3 protein: CASSLPRGDEQFF; CDR3 DNA: TGTGCCAGCAGCTTACCCAGGGGTGATGAGCAGTTCTTC
clone size: many; V gene: TRBV5-4; J gene: TRBJ2-7; D gene: TRBD2; CDR3 protein: CASSLYGLAGIHEQYF; CDR3 DNA: TGTGCCAGCAGCTTGTATGGGCTAGCGGGAATCCACGAGCAGTACTTC
clone size: NA; V gene: TRBV6-1; J gene: TRBJ1-2; D gene: NA; CDR3 protein: CASRAQSNYGYTF; CDR3 DNA: TGTGCCAGCAGGGCACAGAGTAACTATGGCTACACCTTC
clone size: NA; V gene: TRBV6-5; J gene: TRBJ1-1; D gene: NA; CDR3 protein: CASSAGGAENTEAFF; CDR3 DNA: TGTGCCAGCAGTGCGGGAGGAGCGGAGAACACTGAAGCTTTCTTT
clone size: NA; V gene: TRBV18; J gene: TRBJ1-4; D gene: TRBD1; CDR3 protein: CASSPGGQTNEKLFF; CDR3 DNA: TGTGCCAGCTCACCAGGGGGACAGACTAATGAAAAACTGTTTTTT
clone size: NA; V gene: TRBV5-1; J gene: TRBJ2-4; D gene: TRBD1; CDR3 protein: CASSLGTVVAKNIQYF; CDR3 DNA: TGCGCCAGCAGCCTAGGGACAGTCGTAGCCAAAAACATTCAGTACTTC
clone size: NA; V gene: TRBV7-2; J gene: TRBJ1-4; D gene: NA; CDR3 protein: CASSFQGSNEKLFF; CDR3 DNA: TGTGCCAGCAGCTTCCAGGGATCTAATGAAAAACTGTTTTTT
clone size: NA; V gene: TRBV6-5; J gene: TRBJ2-1; D gene: TRBD1; CDR3 protein: CASSIDRGAYNEQFF; CDR3 DNA: TGTGCCAGCAGTATCGACAGGGGCGCTTACAATGAGCAGTTCTTC
clone size: NA; V gene: TRBV5-6; J gene: TRBJ2-7; D gene: NA; CDR3 protein: CASSLGNLGQYF; CDR3 DNA: TGTGCCAGCAGCTTGGGAAATCTAGGGCAGTACTTC
clone size: few; V gene: TRBV19; J gene: TRBJ1-5; D gene: TRBD1; CDR3 protein: CASEDRSGQPQHF; CDR3 DNA: TGTGCCAGCGAGGACAGGTCAGGGCAGCCCCAGCATTTT
clone size: NA; V gene: TRBV5-6; J gene: TRBJ2-7; D gene: TRBD1; CDR3 protein: CASSSRQGGISYEQYF; CDR3 DNA: TGTGCCAGCAGCTCCCGACAGGGGGGAATCTCCTACGAGCAGTACTTC
clone size: NA; V gene: TRBV6-1; J gene: TRBJ1-5; D gene: TRBD1; CDR3 protein: CASSASGQAGNQPQHF; CDR3 DNA: TGTGCCAGCAGTGCCAGTGGACAGGCCGGCAATCAGCCCCAGCATTTT
clone size: NA; V gene: TRBV19; J gene: TRBJ2-7; D gene: NA; CDR3 protein: CASRQTSGVYEQYF; CDR3 DNA: TGTGCCAGTCGACAGACCTCAGGGGTGTACGAGCAGTACTTC
clone size: NA; V gene: TRBV5-5; J gene: TRBJ2-5; D gene: TRBD2; CDR3 protein: CASSLWLAGSEETQYF; CDR3 DNA: TGTGCCAGCAGCTTGTGGCTAGCGGGAAGCGAAGAGACCCAGTACTTC
clone size: NA; V gene: TRBV19; J gene: TRBJ1-2; D gene: NA; CDR3 protein: CASSTAGGNYGYTF; CDR3 DNA: TGTGCCAGTAGTACGGCAGGTGGTAACTATGGCTACACCTTC
clone size: NA; V gene: TRBV2; J gene: TRBJ2-3; D gene: NA; CDR3 protein: CASSKRSTDTQYF; CDR3 DNA: TGTGCCAGCTCAAAGCGGAGCACAGATACGCAGTATTTT
clone size: NA; V gene: TRBV1; J gene: TRBJ2-1; D gene: NA; CDR3 protein: CTSSQLAYSYNEQFF; CDR3 DNA: TGCACCAGCAGCCAACTGGCATACTCCTACAATGAGCAGTTCTTC
clone size: NA; V gene: TRBV10-3; J gene: TRBJ2-7; D gene: NA; CDR3 protein: CAISDSVSYEQYF; CDR3 DNA: TGTGCCATCAGTGATAGCGTGTCCTACGAGCAGTACTTC
clone size: once; V gene: TRBV7-2; J gene: TRBJ2-7; D gene: TRBD1; CDR3 protein: CASSPPTGGERGEQYF; CDR3 DNA: TGTGCCAGCAGCCCCCCCACAGGGGGCGAACGGGGCGAGCAGTACTTC
clone size: NA; V gene: TRBV7-9; J gene: TRBJ1-1; D gene: TRBD1; CDR3 protein: CASSRGPGGNTEAFF; CDR3 DNA: TGTGCCAGCAGCCGGGGTCCAGGGGGCAACACTGAAGCTTTCTTT
clone size: NA; V gene: TRBV6-5; J gene: TRBJ2-7; D gene: TRBD1; CDR3 protein: CASSLSGGAPYEQYF; CDR3 DNA: TGTGCCAGCAGTCTATCAGGGGGCGCGCCCTACGAGCAGTACTTC
clone size: NA; V gene: TRBV19; J gene: TRBJ1-5; D gene: NA; CDR3 protein: CASSIDAAGREDQPQHF; CDR3 DNA: TGTGCCAGTAGTATAGATGCGGCCGGCAGGGAGGATCAGCCCCAGCATTTT
clone size: NA; V gene: TRBV7-3; J gene: TRBJ2-1; D gene: TRBD1; CDR3 protein: CASSSLDRGDNEQFF; CDR3 DNA: TGTGCCAGCAGCTCATTAGACAGGGGAGACAATGAGCAGTTCTTC
clone size: medium-sized; V gene: TRBV7-9; J gene: TRBJ1-1; D gene: NA; CDR3 protein: CASSSEKTGNTEAFF; CDR3 DNA: TGTGCCAGCAGCTCCGAAAAAACAGGGAACACTGAAGCTTTCTTT
clone size: NA; V gene: TRBV7-6; J gene: TRBJ2-7; D gene: TRBD2; CDR3 protein: CASSLGVAGAPYEQYF; CDR3 DNA: TGTGCCAGCAGCTTAGGGGTAGCGGGAGCGCCCTACGAGCAGTACTTC
clone size: NA; V gene: TRBV27; J gene: TRBJ2-7; D gene: TRBD1; CDR3 protein: CASSRTGTGTYEQYF; CDR3 DNA: TGTGCCAGCAGTCGAACCGGGACAGGGACTTACGAGCAGTACTTC
clone size: NA; V gene: TRBV11-3; J gene: TRBJ2-5; D gene: NA; CDR3 protein: CASSLDSRVETQYF; CDR3 DNA: TGTGCCAGCAGCTTAGATTCCAGGGTAGAGACCCAGTACTTC
clone size: NA; V gene: TRBV6-5; J gene: TRBJ2-3; D gene: NA; CDR3 protein: CASSTRGDGTDTQYF; CDR3 DNA: TGTGCCAGCAGTACCCGAGGAGACGGCACAGATACGCAGTATTTT
clone size: NA; V gene: TRBV28; J gene: TRBJ2-2; D gene: NA; CDR3 protein: CASSTTTDYTGELFF; CDR3 DNA: TGTGCCAGCAGCACCACGACAGACTACACCGGGGAGCTGTTTTTT
clone size: NA; V gene: TRBV5-6; J gene: TRBJ1-1; D gene: TRBD1; CDR3 protein: CASSLTPDRGEAFF; CDR3 DNA: TGTGCCAGCAGCCTCACCCCGGACAGGGGTGAAGCTTTCTTT
clone size: few; V gene: TRBV21-1; J gene: TRBJ1-4; D gene: NA; CDR3 protein: CARQGAEDEKLFF; CDR3 DNA: TGTGCCAGGCAGGGGGCGGAGGATGAAAAACTGTTTTTT
clone size: NA; V gene: TRBV25-1; J gene: TRBJ2-1; D gene: TRBD1; CDR3 protein: CASSGQGAYNEQFF; CDR3 DNA: TGTGCCAGCAGTGGACAGGGGGCTTACAATGAGCAGTTCTTC
clone size: NA; V gene: TRBV7-8; J gene: TRBJ2-7; D gene: TRBD1; CDR3 protein: CASSSYTGQGSEQYF; CDR3 DNA: TGTGCCAGCAGCTCCTATACTGGACAGGGTAGCGAGCAGTACTTC
clone size: NA; V gene: TRBV7-3; J gene: TRBJ2-7; D gene: TRBD2; CDR3 protein: CASSWGTSGPQYF; CDR3 DNA: TGTGCCAGCAGCTGGGGGACTAGCGGCCCGCAGTACTTC
clone size: few; V gene: TRBV14; J gene: TRBJ2-7; D gene: NA; CDR3 protein: CASSQLTVTRRAYEQYF; CDR3 DNA: TGTGCCAGCAGCCAACTTACCGTCACTCGTCGGGCCTACGAGCAGTACTTC
clone size: NA; V gene: TRBV7-2; J gene: TRBJ1-5; D gene: TRBD1; CDR3 protein: CASSSRTGYQPQHF; CDR3 DNA: TGTGCCAGCAGCTCTCGGACAGGGTATCAGCCCCAGCATTTT
clone size: NA; V gene: TRBV4-3; J gene: TRBJ2-2; D gene: TRBD1; CDR3 protein: CASSQDPGTGGSPGELFF; CDR3 DNA: TGCGCCAGCAGCCAAGACCCCGGGACAGGGGGATCTCCCGGGGAGCTGTTTTTT
clone size: NA; V gene: TRBV4-1; J gene: TRBJ1-1; D gene: TRBD1; CDR3 protein: CASSQVPVAGGREDRTEAFF; CDR3 DNA: TGCGCCAGCAGCCAAGTTCCTGTGGCAGGGGGTCGCGAAGATCGCACTGAAGCTTTCTTT
clone size: NA; V gene: TRBV6-5; J gene: TRBJ1-2; D gene: TRBD1; CDR3 protein: CASSRTGSNYGYTF; CDR3 DNA: TGTGCCAGCAGTCGGACAGGCTCCAACTATGGCTACACCTTC